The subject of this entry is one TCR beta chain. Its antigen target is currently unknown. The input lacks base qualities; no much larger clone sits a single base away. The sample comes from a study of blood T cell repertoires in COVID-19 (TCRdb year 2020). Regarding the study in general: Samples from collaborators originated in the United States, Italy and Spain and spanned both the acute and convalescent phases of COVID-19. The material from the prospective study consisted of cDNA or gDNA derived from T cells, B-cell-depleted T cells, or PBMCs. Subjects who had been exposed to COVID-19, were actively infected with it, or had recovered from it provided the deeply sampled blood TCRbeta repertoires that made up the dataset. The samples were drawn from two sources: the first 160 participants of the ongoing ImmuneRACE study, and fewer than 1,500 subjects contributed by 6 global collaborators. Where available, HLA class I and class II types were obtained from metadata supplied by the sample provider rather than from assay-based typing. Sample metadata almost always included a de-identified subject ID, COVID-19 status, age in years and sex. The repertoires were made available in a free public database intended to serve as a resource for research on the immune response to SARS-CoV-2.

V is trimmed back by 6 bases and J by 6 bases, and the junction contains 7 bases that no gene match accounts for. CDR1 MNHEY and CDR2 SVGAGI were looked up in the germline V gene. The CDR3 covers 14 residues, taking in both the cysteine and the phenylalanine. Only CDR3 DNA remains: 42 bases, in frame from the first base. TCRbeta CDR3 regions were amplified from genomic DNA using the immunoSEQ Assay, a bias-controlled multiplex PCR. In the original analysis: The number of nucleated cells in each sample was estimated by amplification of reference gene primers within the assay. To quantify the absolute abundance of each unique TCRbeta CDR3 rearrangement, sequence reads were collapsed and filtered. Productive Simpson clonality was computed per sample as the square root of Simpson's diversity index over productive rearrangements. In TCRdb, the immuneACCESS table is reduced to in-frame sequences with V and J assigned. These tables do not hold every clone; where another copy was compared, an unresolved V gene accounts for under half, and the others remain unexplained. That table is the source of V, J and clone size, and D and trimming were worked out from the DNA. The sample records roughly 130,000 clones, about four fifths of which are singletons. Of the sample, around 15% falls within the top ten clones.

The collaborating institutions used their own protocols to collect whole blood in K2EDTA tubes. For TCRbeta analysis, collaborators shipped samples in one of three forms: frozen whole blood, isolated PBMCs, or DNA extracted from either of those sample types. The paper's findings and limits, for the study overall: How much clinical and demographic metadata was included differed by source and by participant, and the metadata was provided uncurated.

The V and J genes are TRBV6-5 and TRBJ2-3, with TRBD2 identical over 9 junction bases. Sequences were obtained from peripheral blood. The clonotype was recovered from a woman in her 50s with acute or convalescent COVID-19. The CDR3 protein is CASSERGAPDTQYF. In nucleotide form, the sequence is TGTGCCAGCAGCGAGCGGGGGGCCCCGGATACGCAGTATTTT.